This T cell receptor beta chain was documented in a study of shared clonotypes between healthy human individuals. Findings and caveats of the study: The study generally estimated greater richness for naive than memory subsets.

In the source study's methods: ImmunoSEQ yielded junction-only sequences lacking quality scores, so filtering differed. Only in-frame clones appear in the TCRdb table, and some are missing; sequencing was by immunoSEQ multiplex PCR. V and J calls and clone size are those listed in that table; D and trimming were worked out from the DNA. In the table there are 2.5 million or so clones, around nine tenths of which are singletons. As to this clone: Its antigen is not identified.

Each of the donors was a healthy adult who was HIV-negative and had not had a recent acute infection or vaccination. In the CD4+ fraction, cells were divided into CD45RA+ naive and CD45RA-negative memory subsets. The CDR3 loop spans 15 amino acids. CDR1 is MDHEN and CDR2 is SYDVKM in the germline V gene. J lost 5 bases, V lost 4 bases, and 6 bases had no gene match. The chain links TRBV28 to TRBJ2-4; 9 positions agree with TRBD1. The specimen was naive CD4+ T cells sorted from blood. Subset reported: CD45RA+ positively selected. The receptor comes from a man aged 18 to 29 in good health. CDR3 residues: CASSWGDREENIQYF. The CDR3 nucleotides are TGTGCCAGCAGTTGGGGGGACAGGGAGGAAAACATTCAGTACTTC.